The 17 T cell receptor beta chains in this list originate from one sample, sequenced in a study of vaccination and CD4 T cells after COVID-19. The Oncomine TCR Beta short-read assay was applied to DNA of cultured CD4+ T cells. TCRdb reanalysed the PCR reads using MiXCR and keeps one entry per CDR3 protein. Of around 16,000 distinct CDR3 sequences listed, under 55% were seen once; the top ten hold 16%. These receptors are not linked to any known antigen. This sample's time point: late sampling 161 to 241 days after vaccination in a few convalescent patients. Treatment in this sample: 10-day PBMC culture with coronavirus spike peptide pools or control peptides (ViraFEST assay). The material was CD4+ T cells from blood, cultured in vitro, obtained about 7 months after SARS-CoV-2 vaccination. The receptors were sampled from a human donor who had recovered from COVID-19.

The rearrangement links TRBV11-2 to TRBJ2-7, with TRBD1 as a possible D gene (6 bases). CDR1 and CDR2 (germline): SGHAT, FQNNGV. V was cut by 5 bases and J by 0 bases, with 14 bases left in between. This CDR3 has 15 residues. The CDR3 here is CASSRYRDTSYEQYF. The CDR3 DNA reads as TGTGCCAGCAGCCGCTACCGGGACACCTCCTACGAGCAGTACTTC. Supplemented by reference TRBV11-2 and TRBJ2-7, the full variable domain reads EAGVAQSPRYKIIEKRQSVAFWCNPISGHATLYWYQQILGQGPKLLIQFQNNGVVDDSQLPKDRFSAERLKGVDSTLKIQPAKLEDSAVYLCASSRYRDTSYEQYFGPGTRLTVT.

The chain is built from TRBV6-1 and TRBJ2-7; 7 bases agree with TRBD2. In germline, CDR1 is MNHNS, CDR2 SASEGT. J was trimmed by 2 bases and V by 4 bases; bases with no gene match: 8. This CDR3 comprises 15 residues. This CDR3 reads CASSGSGIRAYEQYF. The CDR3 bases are TGTGCCAGCAGTGGAAGCGGGATTCGTGCCTACGAGCAGTACTTC.

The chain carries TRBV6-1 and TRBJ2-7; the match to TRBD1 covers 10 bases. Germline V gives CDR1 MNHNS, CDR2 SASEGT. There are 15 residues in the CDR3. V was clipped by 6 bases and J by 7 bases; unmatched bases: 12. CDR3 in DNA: TGTGCCAGCAGACGCGGGGACAGGGGTGAAGGGGAGCAGTACTTC. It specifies CASRRGDRGEGEQYF.

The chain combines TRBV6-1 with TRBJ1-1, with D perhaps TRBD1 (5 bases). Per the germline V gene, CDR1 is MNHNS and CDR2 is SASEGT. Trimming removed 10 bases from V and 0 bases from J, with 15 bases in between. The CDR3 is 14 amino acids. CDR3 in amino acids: CAIVDSSMNTEAFF. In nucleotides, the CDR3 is TGTGCCATCGTCGACAGTTCCATGAACACTGAAGCTTTCTTT.

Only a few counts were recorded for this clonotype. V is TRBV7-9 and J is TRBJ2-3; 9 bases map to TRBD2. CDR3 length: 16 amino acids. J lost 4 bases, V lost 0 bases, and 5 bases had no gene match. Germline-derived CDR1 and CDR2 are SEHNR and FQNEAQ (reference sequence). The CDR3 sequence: CASSLAGGGAPDTQYF. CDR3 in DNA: TGTGCCAGCAGCTTAGCAGGCGGGGGGGCCCCAGATACGCAGTATTTT. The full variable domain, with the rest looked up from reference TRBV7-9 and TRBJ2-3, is DTGVSQNPRHKITKRGQNVTFRCDPISEHNRLYWYRQTLGQGPEFLTYFQNEAQLEKSRLLSDRFSAERPKGSFSTLEIQRTEQGDSAMYLCASSLAGGGAPDTQYFGPGTRLTVL.

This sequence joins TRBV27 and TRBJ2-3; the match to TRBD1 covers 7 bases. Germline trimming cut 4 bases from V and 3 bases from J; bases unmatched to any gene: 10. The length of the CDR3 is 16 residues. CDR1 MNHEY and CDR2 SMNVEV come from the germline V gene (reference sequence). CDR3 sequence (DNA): TGTGCCAGCAGTTCCCCCCAGGGGGTAATGACAGATACGCAGTATTTT. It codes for CASSSPQGVMTDTQYF.

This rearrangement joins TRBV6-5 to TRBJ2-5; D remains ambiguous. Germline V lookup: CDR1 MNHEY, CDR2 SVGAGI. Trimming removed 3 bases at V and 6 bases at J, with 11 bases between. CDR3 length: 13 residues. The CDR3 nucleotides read TGTGCCAGCAGTTATCTGGGGTGGCAGACCCAGTACTTC. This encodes CASSYLGWQTQYF.

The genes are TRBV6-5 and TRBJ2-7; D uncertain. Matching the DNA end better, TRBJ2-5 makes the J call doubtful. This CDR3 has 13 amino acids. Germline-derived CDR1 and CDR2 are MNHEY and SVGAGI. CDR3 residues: CASSYPGTRTQYF. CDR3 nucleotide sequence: TGTGCCAGCAGTTACCCCGGAACCCGGACCCAGTACTTC.

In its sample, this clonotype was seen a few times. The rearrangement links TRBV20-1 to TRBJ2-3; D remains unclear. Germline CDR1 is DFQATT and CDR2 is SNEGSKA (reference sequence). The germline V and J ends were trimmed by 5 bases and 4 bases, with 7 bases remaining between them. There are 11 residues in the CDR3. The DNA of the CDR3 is TGCAGTGCTTATTCCCCAGATACGCAGTATTTT. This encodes CSAYSPDTQYF.

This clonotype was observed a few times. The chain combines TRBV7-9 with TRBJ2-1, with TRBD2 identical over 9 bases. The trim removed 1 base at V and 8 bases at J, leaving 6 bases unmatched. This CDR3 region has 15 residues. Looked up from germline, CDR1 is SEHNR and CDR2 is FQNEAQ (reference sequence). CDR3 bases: TGTGCCAGCAGCTTAGGGACTAGCGAGGTGGATGAGCAGTTCTTC. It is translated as CASSLGTSEVDEQFF.

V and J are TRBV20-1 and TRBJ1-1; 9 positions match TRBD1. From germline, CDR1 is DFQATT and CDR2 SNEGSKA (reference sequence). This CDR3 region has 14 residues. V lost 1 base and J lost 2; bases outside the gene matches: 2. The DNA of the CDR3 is TGCAGTGCTAGAGGGGACAGGGCCAACACTGAAGCTTTCTTT. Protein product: CSARGDRANTEAFF.

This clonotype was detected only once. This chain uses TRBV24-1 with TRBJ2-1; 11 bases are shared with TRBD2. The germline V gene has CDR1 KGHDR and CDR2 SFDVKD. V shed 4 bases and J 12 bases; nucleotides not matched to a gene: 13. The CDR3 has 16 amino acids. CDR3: CATSEPRRSLAGGQFF. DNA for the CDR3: TGTGCCACCAGTGAGCCCCGGCGGTCTCTAGCGGGAGGGCAGTTCTTC.

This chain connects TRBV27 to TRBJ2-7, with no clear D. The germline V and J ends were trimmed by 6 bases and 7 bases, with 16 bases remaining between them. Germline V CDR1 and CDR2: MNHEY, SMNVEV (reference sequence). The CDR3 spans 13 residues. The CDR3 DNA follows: TGTGCCAGCAGCGCCGGGCCACGCAGGGAGCAGTACTTC. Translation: CASSAGPRREQYF.

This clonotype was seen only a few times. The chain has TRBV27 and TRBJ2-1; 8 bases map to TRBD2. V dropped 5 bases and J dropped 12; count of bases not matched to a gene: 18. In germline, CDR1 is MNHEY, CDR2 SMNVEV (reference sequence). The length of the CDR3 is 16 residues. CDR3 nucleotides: TGTGCCAGCAGTCCTCCACCTTGGGGGGCAGGGACTAGGCAGTTCTTC. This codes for CASSPPPWGAGTRQFF.

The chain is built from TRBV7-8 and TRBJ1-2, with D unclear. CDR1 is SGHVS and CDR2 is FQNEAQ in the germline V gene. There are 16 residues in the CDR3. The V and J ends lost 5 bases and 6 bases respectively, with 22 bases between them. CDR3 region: CASSVHRLHLADGYTF. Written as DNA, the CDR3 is TGTGCCAGCAGCGTCCATCGGCTTCATTTGGCGGATGGCTACACCTTC.

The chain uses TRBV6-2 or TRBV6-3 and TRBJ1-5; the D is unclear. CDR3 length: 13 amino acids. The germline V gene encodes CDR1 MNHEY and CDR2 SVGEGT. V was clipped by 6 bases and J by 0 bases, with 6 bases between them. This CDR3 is CASRLYSNQPQHF. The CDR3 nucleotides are TGTGCCAGCAGACTCTATAGCAATCAGCCCCAGCATTTT.

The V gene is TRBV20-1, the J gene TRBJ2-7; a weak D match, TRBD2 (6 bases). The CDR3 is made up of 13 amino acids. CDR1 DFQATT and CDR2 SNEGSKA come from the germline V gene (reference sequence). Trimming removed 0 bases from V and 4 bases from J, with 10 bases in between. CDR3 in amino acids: CSARDPEGYEQYF. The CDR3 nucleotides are TGCAGTGCTAGAGATCCGGAGGGGTACGAGCAGTACTTC.